These T cell receptor beta chains were read from a single sample in a study of tumor-infiltrating lymphocytes in primary liver carcinoma. TCRdb re-analysed the multiplex PCR reads in MiXCR, keeping a single row per CDR3 protein. The sample shows about 48,000 distinct CDR3 sequences, over 65% of them seen only once. Input material: liver tumor tissue from sampling region 3. Every receptor here comes from a man aged 40-49 years with primary liver carcinoma and hepatitis B virus infection. CDR3s include the opening cysteine and the closing phenylalanine or tryptophan. The D gene is left open where the match is weak. Size is stated for part of the rows, as once, few or many counts, or as a class when the clone is expanded.

d_gene | j_gene | abundance | len | v_gene | CDR3nt | CDR3aa
NA | TRBJ2-2 | once | 15 | TRBV12-3/TRBV12-4 | TGTGCCAGCAACATCGGACACTCGAACACCGTGGAGCTGTTTTTT | CASNIGHSNTVELFF
NA | TRBJ1-5 | NA | 16 | TRBV6-6 | TGTGCCAGCAGTTACCGAGTAGAGTATAGCAATCAGCTCCAGTTTTTT | CASSYRVEYSNQLQFF
TRBD1 | TRBJ1-1 | NA | 18 | TRBV4-2 | TGTTACAGCAGTACTCACCGGGACAGGGGAATTTTCAACACTGAAGCTTTCTTT | CYSSTHRDRGIFNTEAFF
TRBD1 | TRBJ2-2 | NA | 17 | TRBV11-2 | TGTGCCATCAACTTTGATCGAGACAGGGGCGGCACCGGGGAGCTGTTTTTT | CAINFDRDRGGTGELFF
NA | TRBJ2-2 | NA | 19 | TRBV11-2 | TGTGCCAGCGGCTTAGATCGAGTGGGAGTGCGCCAGAACACCGGGGAGCTGTTTTTT | CASGLDRVGVRQNTGELFF
NA | TRBJ2-5 | once | 16 | TRBV11-2 | TGTGCCAGCAGATCCCCGGATTCGGCCCACCAAGAGACCCAGTACTTT | CASRSPDSAHQETQYF
TRBD2 | TRBJ2-7 | few | 14 | TRBV20-1 | TGCAGTGCTGAACATGGGGGGGTGGGGTACGAGCAGTACTTC | CSAEHGGVGYEQYF
NA | TRBJ1-1 | few | 11 | TRBV13 | NA | CASSFGQGALF
NA | TRBJ2-4 | many | 13 | TRBV6-2/TRBV6-3 | TGTGCCAGCAGTTATGGGGAGGCGAACATTCAGTACTTC | CASSYGEANIQYF
NA | TRBJ2-7 | many | 11 | TRBV13 | TGTGCCAGCAGCGGAGCCTACGAGCAGTACTTC | CASSGAYEQYF
NA | TRBJ2-1 | many | 15 | TRBV6-5 | TGTGCCAGCAGTTACTCGGGTAACTCCTACAATGAGCAGTTCTTC | CASSYSGNSYNEQFF
NA | TRBJ2-2 | NA | 14 | TRBV14 | TGTGCCTGCAGAAGTGTCAGGGACACCGGGGAGCTGTTTTTT | CACRSVRDTGELFF
NA | TRBJ2-7 | few | 14 | TRBV27 | TGTGCCAGCAGTTCCACGCGATCTTCCTACGAGCAGTACTTC | CASSSTRSSYEQYF
NA | TRBJ2-2 | many | 12 | TRBV5-1 | TGCGCCAGCAGTCTCCCAACCGGGGAGCTGTTTTTT | CASSLPTGELFF
TRBD1 | TRBJ2-4 | many | 13 | TRBV2 | TGTGCCAGCAGACCGACAGGGGAAAACATTCAGTACTTC | CASRPTGENIQYF
TRBD2 | TRBJ2-1 | NA | 15 | TRBV10-3 | TGTGCCACCACCCATCGGGCGGGAGGTAGCGATGAGCAGTTCTTC | CATTHRAGGSDEQFF
NA | TRBJ2-1 | NA | 13 | TRBV5-5 | TGTGTCTCCCAGAGGAGCTCCTACAATGAGCAGTTATTC | CVSQRSSYNEQLF
NA | TRBJ2-5 | NA | 16 | TRBV11-2 | TGTGCCAACAGATCCCGGGACTCGGCCCACAGAGAGACACAGTACTTC | CANRSRDSAHRETQYF
NA | TRBJ1-5 | NA | 13 | TRBV19 | TGTGCCAGTAGCACAATGAACGCCGGGGCCCAGCATTTT | CASSTMNAGAQHF
NA | TRBJ2-7 | NA | 13 | TRBV6-5 | TGTGCCAGCATCCGCGCGGGCGGCTACGAGCAGTACTTC | CASIRAGGYEQYF
NA | TRBJ2-1 | NA | 12 | TRBV11-2 | TGTGCCAGTAGCCCTGAGTACAAAGAGCAGTTCTTC | CASSPEYKEQFF
TRBD1 | TRBJ1-2 | NA | 16 | TRBV12-3/TRBV12-4 | TGTGCCAGCAGTTCCCCCCACGGACAGGGCTACTATGGCTACACCTTC | CASSSPHGQGYYGYTF
NA | TRBJ1-5 | NA | 14 | TRBV12-3/TRBV12-4 | TGTGCCAGCAGTTTTATTGGTAGTTCTCAGCCCCAGAATTTT | CASSFIGSSQPQNF
TRBD2 | TRBJ2-6 | few | 19 | TRBV5-5 | TGTGCCAGCAGTTTGAGACTAGCGGAGATTAACTCTGGGGCCAACGTCCTGACTTTC | CASSLRLAEINSGANVLTF